This is a list of T cell receptor beta chains from one sample in a study of CD8+ T cells in alopecia areata. Some clones are missing from TCRdb's copy, which holds only in-frame ones; the method was immunoSEQ multiplex PCR. The profile shows 200,000 to 250,000 clones, under 80% of them singletons. The starting material was CD4+ T cells sorted from blood, obtained at week 0. The receptors here all came from a human donor with alopecia areata. The CDR3 runs from the conserved cysteine through the conserved F or W. The D gene is left open where the match is weak. Clone size is shown for a subset of rows, as once, few, many or a class of expanded clone.

J gene: TRBJ2-7
D gene: TRBD1
V gene: TRBV29-1
clone size: few
CDR3 DNA: TGCAGCGTTGTAGGGGGCGCCTCCTACGAGCAGTACTTC
CDR3 protein: CSVVGGASYEQYF

J gene: TRBJ1-5
D gene: NA
V gene: TRBV29-1
clone size: few
CDR3 DNA: TGCAGCGTTGTACTAGACAATCAGCCCCAGCATTTT
CDR3 protein: CSVVLDNQPQHF

J gene: TRBJ2-7
D gene: NA
V gene: TRBV5-6
clone size: NA
CDR3 DNA: TGTGCCAGCAGCCTACTACAGGGCTCCTACGAGCAGTACTTC
CDR3 protein: CASSLLQGSYEQYF

J gene: TRBJ1-6
D gene: NA
V gene: TRBV30
clone size: NA
CDR3 DNA: TGTGCCTGGAGTTCGGCGAACTCCTATAATTCACCCCTCCACTTT
CDR3 protein: CAWSSANSYNSPLHF

J gene: TRBJ2-1
D gene: NA
V gene: TRBV29-1
clone size: few
CDR3 DNA: TGCAGCGTCTCCCGGGGGCTTGGGATATACAATGAGCAGTTCTTC
CDR3 protein: CSVSRGLGIYNEQFF

J gene: TRBJ2-3
D gene: TRBD1
V gene: TRBV5-1
clone size: NA
CDR3 DNA: TGCGCCAGCAGCTTGGCCGGACAGGCGGACACAGATACGCAGTATTTT
CDR3 protein: CASSLAGQADTDTQYF

J gene: TRBJ2-5
D gene: TRBD2
V gene: TRBV29-1
clone size: NA
CDR3 DNA: TGCAGCGTTGTAGCTAGCGGGGGGCCTCAAGAGACCCAGTACTTC
CDR3 protein: CSVVASGGPQETQYF

J gene: TRBJ1-3
D gene: NA
V gene: TRBV13
clone size: few
CDR3 DNA: TGTGCCAGCAGCTTACTCCCTACAGGGTCTGGAAACACCATATATTTT
CDR3 protein: CASSLLPTGSGNTIYF

J gene: TRBJ1-2
D gene: TRBD1
V gene: TRBV30
clone size: NA
CDR3 DNA: TGTGCCTGGAGTGGACAGGGTAATGGCTACACCTTC
CDR3 protein: CAWSGQGNGYTF

J gene: TRBJ2-3
D gene: NA
V gene: TRBV5-1
clone size: NA
CDR3 DNA: TGCGCCAGCAGCTTCCAGGGTGGGAGCACAGATACGCAGTATTTT
CDR3 protein: CASSFQGGSTDTQYF

J gene: TRBJ1-2
D gene: NA
V gene: TRBV4-1
clone size: few
CDR3 DNA: TGCGCCAGCAGCCAATTCGGTGGGAGCTACACCTTC
CDR3 protein: CASSQFGGSYTF

J gene: TRBJ1-3
D gene: NA
V gene: TRBV29-1
clone size: NA
CDR3 DNA: TGCAGCGTTGAGGCTGGGGCCGGAAACACCATATATTTT
CDR3 protein: CSVEAGAGNTIYF

J gene: TRBJ2-5
D gene: TRBD2
V gene: TRBV5-4
clone size: NA
CDR3 DNA: TGTGCCAGCAGCCTGCGACTAGCGGGTGAAGAGACCCAGTACTTC
CDR3 protein: CASSLRLAGEETQYF

J gene: TRBJ1-5
D gene: NA
V gene: TRBV29-1
clone size: NA
CDR3 DNA: TGCAGCGTTGCGTCTAGCAATCAGCCCCAGCATTTT
CDR3 protein: CSVASSNQPQHF

J gene: TRBJ2-1
D gene: TRBD2
V gene: TRBV10-2
clone size: NA
CDR3 DNA: TGCGCCAGCAGCGAACTAGCGGAACAGTTCTTC
CDR3 protein: CASSELAEQFF

J gene: TRBJ2-7
D gene: NA
V gene: TRBV27
clone size: NA
CDR3 DNA: TGTGCCAGCATGATTCGGAGGGGACCTTACGAGCAGTACTTC
CDR3 protein: CASMIRRGPYEQYF

J gene: TRBJ2-3
D gene: TRBD1
V gene: TRBV6-1
clone size: few
CDR3 DNA: TGTGCCAGCAGTGCACCGGGACAGGGGAAAGATACGCAGTATTTT
CDR3 protein: CASSAPGQGKDTQYF

J gene: TRBJ2-5
D gene: NA
V gene: TRBV4-3
clone size: NA
CDR3 DNA: TGCGCCAGCAGCCAAGATACTGTCGGGAGTGGGAAAGAGACCCAGTACTTC
CDR3 protein: CASSQDTVGSGKETQYF

J gene: TRBJ1-6
D gene: NA
V gene: TRBV30
clone size: few
CDR3 DNA: TGTGCCTGGGCACCGAGAGGGTCCTATAATTCACCCCTCCACTTT
CDR3 protein: CAWAPRGSYNSPLHF

J gene: TRBJ2-3
D gene: NA
V gene: TRBV10-3
clone size: NA
CDR3 DNA: TGTGCCATCAGTGGATTTTCAGATACGCAGTATTTT
CDR3 protein: CAISGFSDTQYF

J gene: TRBJ2-5
D gene: NA
V gene: TRBV29-1
clone size: NA
CDR3 DNA: TGCAGCGCAACGTCTGCGCAAGAGACCCAGTACTTC
CDR3 protein: CSATSAQETQYF

J gene: TRBJ2-5
D gene: NA
V gene: TRBV27
clone size: NA
CDR3 DNA: TGTGCCAGCACCCCGAGCTTGAGGGGGGGCGGGGTGGAGACCCAGTACTTC
CDR3 protein: CASTPSLRGGGVETQYF

J gene: TRBJ2-3
D gene: NA
V gene: TRBV29-1
clone size: NA
CDR3 DNA: TGCAGCGCCCCTACCTTTCGCACAGATACGCAGTATTTT
CDR3 protein: CSAPTFRTDTQYF

J gene: TRBJ2-3
D gene: TRBD2
V gene: TRBV11-2
clone size: NA
CDR3 DNA: TGTGCCAGCAGCTTAGAGGGGGGGAGCACAGATACGCAGTATTTT
CDR3 protein: CASSLEGGSTDTQYF

J gene: TRBJ2-2
D gene: NA
V gene: TRBV5-1
clone size: once
CDR3 DNA: TGCGCCAGCAGCTTGGCCTGGGGGCTGGACACCGGGGAGCTGTTTTTT
CDR3 protein: CASSLAWGLDTGELFF

J gene: TRBJ2-7
D gene: TRBD1
V gene: TRBV6-5
clone size: few
CDR3 DNA: TGTGCCAGTATCTCAAAGGGGGCGGGCTACGAGCAGTACTTC
CDR3 protein: CASISKGAGYEQYF

J gene: TRBJ2-5
D gene: NA
V gene: TRBV20-1
clone size: few
CDR3 DNA: TGCAGTGCTAGACAAGAGACCCAGTACTTC
CDR3 protein: CSARQETQYF

J gene: TRBJ1-2
D gene: TRBD1
V gene: TRBV5-1
clone size: few
CDR3 DNA: TGCGCCAGCAACCCTGATGGACAGGGTTACGGCTACACCTTC
CDR3 protein: CASNPDGQGYGYTF

J gene: TRBJ2-1
D gene: NA
V gene: TRBV15
clone size: NA
CDR3 DNA: TGTGCCACCAGCAAACGGGACTTCTACAATGAGCAGTTCTTC
CDR3 protein: CATSKRDFYNEQFF

J gene: TRBJ1-2
D gene: NA
V gene: TRBV13
clone size: many
CDR3 DNA: TGTGCCAGCAGCTTAGGCCGGGGTTATGGCTACACCTTC
CDR3 protein: CASSLGRGYGYTF

J gene: TRBJ2-7
D gene: NA
V gene: TRBV12-5
clone size: NA
CDR3 DNA: TGTGCTAGTGTCCCCCGCAGGGGCGGCGAGCAGTACTTC
CDR3 protein: CASVPRRGGEQYF

J gene: TRBJ2-5
D gene: TRBD1
V gene: TRBV6-5
clone size: NA
CDR3 DNA: TGTGCCAGCAGGGGACAGGGCGGTCAAGAGACCCAGTACTTC
CDR3 protein: CASRGQGGQETQYF

J gene: TRBJ1-2
D gene: TRBD1
V gene: TRBV30
clone size: NA
CDR3 DNA: TGTGCCTGGAGCTCCGGGACAGGGGGATCTGGCTACACCTTC
CDR3 protein: CAWSSGTGGSGYTF

J gene: TRBJ2-1
D gene: TRBD1
V gene: TRBV7-8
clone size: once
CDR3 DNA: TGTGCCAGCCTTCTGGGACAGGGGGGCGGTGAGCAGTTCTTC
CDR3 protein: CASLLGQGGGEQFF

J gene: TRBJ2-7
D gene: NA
V gene: TRBV29-1
clone size: NA
CDR3 DNA: TGCAGCGTTGACCGGGTTTTAACCTACGAGCAGTACTTC
CDR3 protein: CSVDRVLTYEQYF

J gene: TRBJ2-6
D gene: NA
V gene: TRBV7-2
clone size: NA
CDR3 DNA: TGTGCCAGCAGCTTAGCCCCTTCAGGGGCCAACGTCCTGACTTTC
CDR3 protein: CASSLAPSGANVLTF

J gene: TRBJ1-5
D gene: TRBD1
V gene: TRBV7-2
clone size: NA
CDR3 DNA: TGTGCCAGCAGCCTTTACGGGACAGGGCTACAGCCCCAGCATTTT
CDR3 protein: CASSLYGTGLQPQHF

J gene: TRBJ2-7
D gene: NA
V gene: TRBV5-4
clone size: few
CDR3 DNA: TGTGCCAGCAGCTTGGCCGGAAGAGACCTCTACGAGCAGTACTTC
CDR3 protein: CASSLAGRDLYEQYF